These T cell receptor beta chains were read from a single sample in a study of cytomegalovirus exposure and HLA in healthy donors. Here immunoSEQ multiplex PCR was the method, and the copy in TCRdb shows in-frame clones only, minus some. The sample has roughly 180,000 clones; approximately 88% are singletons. The sample was PBMCs. The receptors were gathered from a man aged 18 to 30 in good health and CMV-seropositive. Each CDR3 is given with its conserved first and last residue. A D gene is named only where the DNA matches it firmly.

j_call | d_call | v_call | cdr3_aa
TRBJ1-5 | TRBD1 | TRBV5-1 | CASSPGDRLNQPQHF
TRBJ2-7 | . | TRBV5-4 | CASSFGYEQYF
TRBJ2-7 | TRBD1 | TRBV7-9 | CASSLGTGPYEQYF
TRBJ1-1 | . | TRBV28 | CASSVTTSGTEAFF
TRBJ2-3 | . | TRBV5-1 | CASSWAPTDTQYF
TRBJ2-7 | TRBD2 | TRBV28 | CASRVGTSYEQYF
TRBJ1-2 | TRBD1 | TRBV6-5 | CASSWDRYTYGYTF
TRBJ2-1 | TRBD1 | TRBV11-1 | CASSSGTGAAGGSYNEQFF
TRBJ1-2 | TRBD1 | TRBV14 | CASSQAGTGRGYTF
TRBJ2-7 | . | TRBV19 | CASSGIQGKYEQYF
TRBJ2-1 | . | TRBV10-1 | CASSESGGEQFF
TRBJ2-7 | . | TRBV7-9 | CASSLGAGFNEQYF
TRBJ2-7 | TRBD2 | TRBV7-8 | CASSFDEPIAGATYEQYF
TRBJ1-2 | TRBD1 | TRBV5-6 | CASSPPRGQVYGYTF
TRBJ1-2 | TRBD1 | TRBV11-3 | CASSVDGTGEGYTF
TRBJ1-1 | TRBD1 | TRBV7-3 | CASRIQGVLPSGNTEAFF
TRBJ1-1 | TRBD1 | TRBV4-2 | CASSSRDRSTEAFF
TRBJ2-3 | . | TRBV5-6 | CASRHTTGTDRNTQYF
TRBJ2-6 | TRBD1 | TRBV5-8 | CASSLAGTGEPGANVLTF
TRBJ1-5 | . | TRBV28 | CASDRGVGSNQPQHF
TRBJ1-1 | TRBD1 | TRBV19 | CASRPRTGHEAFF
TRBJ2-7 | . | TRBV9 | CASSVGSTPRIDEQYF
TRBJ1-1 | . | TRBV7-9 | CASSYGDSEAFF
TRBJ2-7 | TRBD2 | TRBV28 | CASTKLRGLAGAQQYF
TRBJ1-1 | . | TRBV6-6 | CASSYDINTEAFF
TRBJ2-7 | . | TRBV9 | CAIHYEQYF
TRBJ2-1 | . | TRBV5-4 | CASSPGRGSSYNEQFF
TRBJ2-7 | TRBD1 | TRBV5-1 | CASRPGQGAYEQYF
TRBJ2-3 | TRBD2 | TRBV2 | CASSLAGAYMADTQYF
TRBJ1-1 | . | TRBV28 | CASSGQGALNTEAFF
TRBJ2-7 | TRBD2 | TRBV18 | CASSPLLSGSTHEQYF
TRBJ2-5 | . | TRBV5-6 | CASSHIAVQETQYF
TRBJ2-5 | . | TRBV5-6 | CASSRRVVGETQYF
TRBJ1-1 | TRBD1 | TRBV28 | CASSLTGGWTEAFF
TRBJ2-3 | . | TRBV30 | CACYGWADSVTQYF
TRBJ1-3 | TRBD1 | TRBV11-3 | CASRDRGHTPSGNTIYF
TRBJ1-1 | . | TRBV2 | CASTMEGRSTEAFF
TRBJ1-5 | . | TRBV28 | CASSPWGDGRNQPQHF
TRBJ2-1 | . | TRBV5-1 | CASSLSLYNEQFF
TRBJ2-1 | TRBD2 | TRBV18 | CASSPRDGTSGPEQFF
TRBJ1-5 | . | TRBV7-9 | CASTTGTGNQPQHF
TRBJ2-7 | . | TRBV6-6 | CASSYKGLSSYEQYF
TRBJ2-1 | . | TRBV14 | CASSSDYLSYNEQFF
TRBJ2-5 | . | TRBV14 | CASSQGSRARETQYF
TRBJ2-3 | TRBD2 | TRBV7-6 | CASSPLAGGPGDTQYF
TRBJ2-7 | . | TRBV7-9 | CASSGQGMAYEQYF